The T cell receptor (beta chain) under discussion was sequenced for a study of vaccination and CD4 T cells after COVID-19 (dated by TCRdb to between 2022 and 2023). About the study as a whole: In the convalescent cohort there were six males and four females, among whom were two Hispanic individuals, seven Caucasians, two Asians and one multiracial person. Two doses of either the Pfizer-BioNTech BNT162b2 vaccine (n=8) or the Moderna mRNA-1273 vaccine (n=2) were administered to participants. Post-COVID blood samples were collected from convalescent patients a median of around 100 days after diagnosis, with a range of roughly 30 to 170 days. Post-vaccine blood samples were taken a median of roughly 72 days after the second vaccine dose, with a range of roughly 14 to 250 days. For stimulating the cultures, overlapping spike peptide pools were used, derived from SARS-CoV-2 as well as from the common cold coronaviruses HCoV-NL63, HCoV-OC43 and HCoV-229E. In control cultures, a CEFX viral epitope pool was used as positive control, an HIV-1 Nef peptide pool was used as negative control, or no peptide was added. In approximately eleven COVID-19 convalescent patients and a handful of infection-naive healthy vaccine recipients, the spike-specific CD4+ TCR repertoire before mRNA vaccination was compared with the repertoire after mRNA vaccination. In an earlier paper using these donors, memory CD4+ T cell crossreactivity between SARS-CoV-2 and common cold coronavirus spike proteins was assessed at the TCR clonotype level.

The treatment or condition label of this sample denotes: approximately nine-day PBMC culture with coronavirus spike peptide pools or control peptides (ViraFEST assay). CD4+ T cells from unexposed donors were collected before the COVID-19 pandemic (2011-2018). The ViraFEST assay, used in the study, expanded antigen-specific T cells with peptide pools and then identified the expanded clonotypes through TCR sequencing. PBMCs were cultured at about 2 million per well in IMDM supplemented with about 5% human AB serum and about 10 IU/ml IL-2, with 9.5 to 10 ug/ml peptide pools added. Half of the culture medium was replaced with fresh IL-2-containing medium on days 3 and 7. After roughly 11 days of culture, CD4+ T cells were isolated by negative selection with the EasySep CD4+ T cell isolation kit. Unexposed donor CD4+ T cells were tested for reactivity to SARS-CoV-2 S and N and four common cold coronavirus spike pools, as cell number allowed. Ficoll-Paque Plus gradient centrifugation was used to isolate PBMCs from whole blood, and the isolated PBMCs were then either used fresh or cryopreserved at -140C. Triplicate wells were generally used for each culture condition. The leukapheresis product used for the unexposed donors was purchased from a commercial source.

As for this clonotype: Its antigen remains undetermined. It has no much larger one-base neighbor in the sample; base qualities were not kept.

Findings and caveats that apply to the study as a whole: The study included relatively few convalescent patients and did not analyze early timepoints after natural infection. In convalescent patients, a median roughly 85% of post-vaccine SARS-CoV-2-reactive clones were detected only after vaccination, and vaccine-specific priming was suggested by this finding. In convalescent patients, nearly all vaccine-specific clones (304 of 307) were found to be mono-reactive for SARS-CoV-2 spike rather than cross-reactive with common cold coronaviruses. An increase in the median number of SARS-CoV-2-reactive clonotypes from approximately 21 after infection to a few dozen after vaccination was observed, but the change was not found to be significant.

The method behind the library was PCR. DNA from cultured CD4+ T cells underwent TCR sequencing with the Oncomine TCR Beta short-read assay at the Johns Hopkins FTIC core. The QIAamp micro DNA kit was used to extract genomic DNA from the cultured CD4+ T cells. Oncomine TCR Beta libraries made from cultured CD4+ T cells were pooled using unique dual indexes and sequenced on an Illumina iSeq 100. For the original study's pipeline: Non-productive sequences were filtered out, and CDR3s that did not start with C, did not end with F or W, or were shorter than 7 amino acids were discarded. The MANAFEST web application was used to identify antigen-specific clonotypes by comparing peptide-stimulated wells against reference wells and other culture wells. For a clone to be called positive, the clone needed an FDR below 0.05, an odds ratio above 5, and a productive frequency above 0.1% in at least two of three replicate wells. A clonotype counted as cross-reactive if it showed significant expansion both in the SARS-CoV-2 spike wells and in at least one common cold coronavirus spike condition. Levenshtein distances (stringdist) and unrooted phylogenetic trees (ape) in R version 3.6.1 were used to assess CDR3 homology. The public sequencing data were trimmed at Q25 with fastp and processed into clonotypes with MiXCR by TCRdb, which kept only in-frame beta chains. CDR3 protein sequences are deduplicated, and each keeps its most common genes and DNA. TCRdb's processing, not the study's, gives the V and J calls here. In all, the sample holds about 5,700 distinct CDR3 sequences, and 25% to 30% of those were seen once. The ten top clones hold around a sixth of the sample.

The CDR3, from cysteine to phenylalanine, totals 12 residues. Just CDR3 DNA is preserved here, 36 bases in frame from base 1. V was cut back by 3 bases and J by 4 bases, leaving a gap of 6 bases between them. The sequenced sample consisted of CD4+ T cells from blood, cultured in vitro. The chain uses TRBV12-3 or TRBV12-4 and TRBJ1-1; tentative D gene TRBD1, with 5 bases matching. This TCR was sampled from a human donor in good health. This receptor carries the CDR3 CASSFGGTEAFF. At the DNA level, the sequence is TGTGCCAGCAGTTTCGGGGGCACTGAAGCTTTCTTT.